A single sample is the source of the 22 T cell receptor beta chains below, sequenced in a study of blood T cell repertoires in COVID-19. Only in-frame clones appear in the TCRdb table, and some are missing; sequencing was by immunoSEQ multiplex PCR. The sample includes around 270,000 clones, around nine tenths of them seen just once. Sequencing was done on a sample of peripheral blood. The receptors here all came from a man aged 25-40 years with active or convalescent COVID-19.

This chain links TRBV4-2 with TRBJ1-1; TRBD1 might be the D (5 bases). V was pared by 4 bases and J by 2 bases, with 23 bases between. The CDR3 totals 18 residues. Germline V gene sequence: CDR1 LGHNA, CDR2 YNFKEQ. CDR3 DNA sequence: TGTGCCAGCAGCCGCGAACCCGACAGATTCCTAATTAACACTGAAGCTTTCTTT. It translates to CASSREPDRFLINTEAFF.

The CDR3 sequence is CASSEGTSGYEQYF. The CDR3 coding sequence is TGCGCCAGCAGTGAAGGGACTAGCGGGTACGAGCAGTACTTC. The rearrangement uses TRBV10-2 and TRBJ2-7, with TRBD2 matching over 12 bases. There are 14 residues in the CDR3. Germline assignment: CDR1 WSHSY and CDR2 SAAADI. After removal of 3 bases from V and 4 bases from J, the junction contained 1 base not matched to a gene.

The chain is built from TRBV6-5 and TRBJ2-7; 8 positions agree with TRBD1. Losses at the gene ends were 8 bases for V and 0 bases for J; bases not matched to a gene: 3. There are 13 residues in the CDR3. Germline values: CDR1 MNHEY, CDR2 SVGAGI. The CDR3 here is CASGQGYSYEQYF. DNA for the CDR3: TGTGCCAGCGGACAGGGATACTCCTACGAGCAGTACTTC.

The chain has TRBV19 and TRBJ1-5; 7 bases are shared with TRBD1. In germline, CDR1 is LNHDA, CDR2 SQIVND (reference sequence). The CDR3 extends over 18 amino acids. The V gene end was trimmed by 5 bases and the J gene end by 0 bases; junction bases not matched to a gene: 13. CDR3 sequence reads: CASSSRGPRGDSNQPQHF. In nucleotides, the CDR3 is TGTGCCAGTAGTTCAAGGGGGCCTAGAGGGGATAGCAATCAGCCCCAGCATTTT.

The V gene is TRBV19, the J gene TRBJ1-5, with TRBD1 as a possible D gene (5 bases). V dropped 6 bases and J dropped 2 bases, with 17 bases sitting between them. Germline CDR1 reads LNHDA; CDR2 reads SQIVND (reference sequence). The CDR3 totals 16 residues. DNA of the CDR3: TGTGCCAGTAGCAATCTAGACCCGGGGGGCAATCAGCCCCAGCATTTT. Protein: CASSNLDPGGNQPQHF. The variable domain in full, with the rest retrieved from reference TRBV19 and TRBJ1-5, is DGGITQSPKYLFRKEGQNVTLSCEQNLNHDAMYWYRQDPGQGLRLIYYSQIVNDFQKGDIAEGYSVSREKKESFPLTVTSAQKNPTAFYLCASSNLDPGGNQPQHFGDGTRLSIL.

This chain uses TRBV7-2 with TRBJ2-3; 12 bases agree with TRBD2. The V and J ends lost 3 bases and 0 bases, in that order; junction bases with no gene match: 4. The germline V gene encodes CDR1 SGHTA and CDR2 FQGNSA. The CDR3 sequence is 17 residues long. This CDR3 reads CASSFGTSGSSTDTQYF. CDR3 DNA sequence: TGTGCCAGCAGCTTCGGGACTAGCGGGTCTAGCACAGATACGCAGTATTTT.

The chain is built from TRBV4-2 and TRBJ2-5, with 8 bases that match TRBD2. After removal of 2 bases from V and 2 bases from J, the junction contained 7 bases not matched to a gene. Germline loops: CDR1 LGHNA, CDR2 YNFKEQ. This CDR3 contains 16 residues. The CDR3 region has the DNA TGTGCCAGCAGCCAACGGAGCGGGGGAGTACAAGAGACCCAGTACTTC. Its translation: CASSQRSGGVQETQYF.

This chain links TRBV5-8 with TRBJ1-2; D might be TRBD1 (5 bases). Trimming took 4 bases from V and 4 from J, leaving 17 bases between them. CDR1 SGHTS and CDR2 YDEGEE come from the germline V gene. The length of the CDR3 is 15 residues. The CDR3 nucleotides read TGTGCCAGCAGCAGAGGACGGATTAGGGGCTATGGCTACACCTTC. Its translation: CASSRGRIRGYGYTF. Combining the CDR3 with reference TRBV5-8 and TRBJ1-2 gives the whole variable domain EAGVTQSPTHLIKTRGQQATLRCSPISGHTSVYWYQQALGLGLQFLLWYDEGEERNRGNFPPRFSGRQFPNYSSELNVNALELEDSALYLCASSRGRIRGYGYTFGSGTRLTVV.

The gene calls are TRBV7-8 and TRBJ1-1, with 9 positions matching TRBD1. Germline CDR1 SGHVS, CDR2 FQNEAQ. The CDR3 spans 13 residues. V shed 10 bases and J 11 bases; nucleotides not matched to a gene: 14. CDR3 loop: CATAAGRDRDAFF. The DNA for the CDR3 is TGTGCCACCGCGGCGGGTCGGGACAGGGATGCTTTCTTT. The full variable domain, in which reference TRBV7-8 and TRBJ1-1 provide the parts outside the CDR3, is GAGVSQSPRYKVAKRGQDVALRCDPISGHVSLFWYQQALGQGPEFLTYFQNEAQLDKSGLPSDRFFAERPEGSVSTLKIQRTQQEDSAVYLCATAAGRDRDAFFGQGTRLTVV.

This rearrangement joins TRBV3-1 (or the pseudogene TRBV3-2) to TRBJ2-4, with TRBD2 matching over 9 bases. Germline V gene lookup returns CDR1 LGHDT and CDR2 YNNKEL (reference sequence). Trimming at V came to 0 bases and at J to 1 base, leaving 7 bases not matched to a gene. This CDR3 is 18 amino acids long. The CDR3 loop is CASSQEPGGGAAKNIQYF. CDR3 bases: TGTGCCAGCAGCCAAGAGCCCGGCGGGGGGGCGGCCAAAAACATTCAGTACTTC.

The V gene is TRBV6-7, the J gene TRBJ2-2; 8 bases are a match to TRBD1. TRBV6-7 is marked as an open reading frame, function uncertain. Trimming took 2 bases from V and 5 from J; bases not matched to a gene: 4. The length of the CDR3 is 15 residues. The CDR3 is CASSYRTGGTGELFF. CDR3 coding DNA: TGTGCCAGCAGTTACAGAACAGGGGGTACCGGGGAGCTGTTTTTT.

In DNA, the CDR3 is TGTGCCAGCAGCTTGGGCGGGGGGGCCCGGAATGAGCAGTTCTTC. It is translated as CASSLGGGARNEQFF. The chain couples TRBV7-2 to TRBJ2-1, with TRBD2 matching over 9 bases. CDR1 is SGHTA, CDR2 FQGNSA, per germline. The CDR3 contains 15 residues. V shed 3 bases, J shed 7 bases, and the junction held 7 bases outside the gene matches.

About this clone itself: At the DNA level, this CDR3 is encoded by other sequences in the same sample as well. The chain has TRBV11-1 and TRBJ2-2; possible D gene TRBD2, 5 bases. Deletions cut 4 bases from V and 4 bases from J, with 16 bases between. Germline V gene data show CDR1 as SGHAT and CDR2 as FQDESV (reference sequence). The CDR3 loop spans 16 amino acids. The CDR3 region is CASSSNGVGVTGELFF. For the CDR3, the DNA is TGTGCCAGCAGCTCTAACGGGGTAGGAGTCACCGGGGAGCTGTTTTTT.

The chain employs TRBV29-1 and TRBJ2-7; 7 nucleotides align to TRBD1. The V segment lost 3 bases and the J segment 5 bases; nucleotides outside the gene matches: 4. Germline V lookup: CDR1 SQVTM, CDR2 ANQGSEA. CDR3 size: 12 residues. In DNA form, the CDR3 reads TGCAGCGTTGACCCAGGGGGAAACGAGCAGTACTTC. This codes for CSVDPGGNEQYF.

This chain uses TRBV29-1 with TRBJ2-1, with D unclear. The CDR3 sequence is 12 residues long. The germline gives CDR1 SQVTM, CDR2 ANQGSEA. The germline V and J ends were trimmed by 1 base and 9 bases, with 10 bases remaining between them. CDR3 DNA sequence: TGCAGCGTTGAAGTGGTTTCTAGTGAGCAGTTCTTC. It encodes CSVEVVSSEQFF.

V and J are TRBV5-4 and TRBJ2-7; 10 bases are shared with TRBD1. Germline V gene sequence: CDR1 SGHNT, CDR2 YYREEE (reference sequence). CDR3 size: 15 residues. The V and J ends lost 3 bases and 1 base, in that order; junction bases with no gene match: 4. CDR3 nucleotides: TGTGCCAGCAGCTACCGGGACAGGGGATCCTACGAGCAGTACTTC. It encodes CASSYRDRGSYEQYF.

The genes are TRBV7-2 and TRBJ1-3, with 7 bases identical to TRBD1. V lost 4 bases, J lost 6 bases, and 6 bases stayed unmatched. The CDR3 consists of 14 residues. Germline CDR1 and CDR2: SGHTA and FQGNSA. CDR3: CASSSGGTANTIYF. The CDR3 bases are TGTGCCAGCAGCTCAGGGGGGACAGCAAACACCATATATTTT.

The J gene is TRBJ2-5, the V gene TRBV20-1; no reliable D call. Trimming cost V 3 bases and J 5 bases, with 13 bases left between them. Germline V gene data show CDR1 as DFQATT and CDR2 as SNEGSKA (reference sequence). This CDR3 has 13 amino acids. The CDR3 spells CSASRIKHETQYF. The CDR3 region has the DNA TGCAGTGCTAGTAGAATAAAACACGAGACCCAGTACTTC.

CDR3 residues: CASSYYPSDRKETQYF. CDR3 nucleotide sequence: TGTGCCAGCAGTTACTACCCCTCCGACAGGAAAGAGACCCAGTACTTC. The chain joins TRBV6-5 to TRBJ2-5, with a weak D call TRBD1 (6 bases). This CDR3 has 16 residues. V lost 1 base, J lost 3 bases, and 15 bases lay in between. The germline V gene encodes CDR1 MNHEY and CDR2 SVGAGI.

The chain links TRBV7-6 to TRBJ1-2; D is perhaps TRBD1 (6 bases). This CDR3 is 18 amino acids long. Trimming cost V 2 bases and J 7 bases, with 26 bases left between them. CDR1 is SGHVS and CDR2 is FNYEAQ in the germline V gene. DNA for the CDR3: TGTGCCAGCAGCTTAACCGACAACCCACAGGGTGTGAAATCTGGCTACACCTTC. This codes for CASSLTDNPQGVKSGYTF. Variable domain in full (rest from reference TRBV7-6 and TRBJ1-2): GAGVSQSPRYKVTKRGQDVALRCDPISGHVSLYWYRQALGQGPEFLTYFNYEAQQDKSGLPNDRFSAERPEGSISTLTIQRTEQRDSAMYRCASSLTDNPQGVKSGYTFGSGTRLTVV.

The chain employs TRBV6-5 and TRBJ2-3; perhaps TRBD2 as D (7 bases). Germline CDR1 reads MNHEY; CDR2 reads SVGAGI. V was clipped by 7 bases and J by 2 bases, with 13 bases between them. This CDR3 region has 14 residues. The DNA of the CDR3 is TGTGCCAGCACATGGGGGGGCAACACAGATACGCAGTATTTT. Translating gives CASTWGGNTDTQYF.

This rearrangement joins TRBV27 to TRBJ1-4; unclear D gene. This CDR3 contains 14 residues. V gave up 2 bases and J gave up 4 bases, with 8 bases separating them. Germline loops: CDR1 MNHEY, CDR2 SMNVEV (reference sequence). The CDR3 protein is CASSLTGNNEKLFF. The CDR3 DNA reads as TGTGCCAGCAGTTTAACGGGAAATAATGAAAAACTGTTTTTT.